The sequence of this T cell receptor (beta chain) was determined in a study of CXCR3-negative and CXCR3-positive naive CD8 T cells. In the study overall: The libraries together contributed 120 million to 150 million TRB reads, each supplying about 1.5 +/- 0.3 million.

Germline V CDR1 and CDR2: GTSNPN, SVGIG (reference sequence). The CDR3 consists of 12 residues. Study results and limitations: Memory cells diverged, while naive CXCR3-positive and CXCR3-negative cells had similar TRBV-TRBJ usage. TRB CDR3 hydrophobicity was greater in CXCR3-positive naive cells than in CXCR3-negative naive cells.

Of note for this clonotype: Its antigen is unidentified.

The libraries of TRB cDNA were prepared using 5' RACE with UMI labels. TCRdb processed the 5' RACE reads again and assigns one entry to each CDR3 protein, with no DNA. Here the sample table reports around 120,000 distinct CDR3 sequences. The chain links TRBV30 to TRBJ1-3. Sequencing was performed on naive CXCR3+ CD8+ T cells from blood. The subset was: CD45RO-CCR7+CD27+CD95- naive CD8+ T cells expressing CXCR3 (TNR3+). The source is a human donor in good health. Some clones in this sample may be carry-over from other donors' samples. CDR3: CAWHETGNTIYF.